Described below is a single TCR beta chain sequence and its context. Antigen specificity is unknown. This sample was included in a study of T-cell memory formation after mild COVID-19. Study details: Largely donor-specific TCR clusters were found. Findings of the study overall: Memory cells collected pre-infection included some clones that later responded, suggesting cross-reactive memory joined. A second wave of clones peaked on day 37, and their SARS-CoV-2 specificity went unconfirmed.

The CDR3 spans 15 residues. With 4 bases removed from V and 10 bases from J, the gap between germline ends came to 17 bases. CDR1 is SGHVT and CDR2 is SQSDAQ in the germline V gene. After 5'RACE with constant-segment primers, TCR alpha and TCR beta cDNA libraries carrying sample barcodes and UMIs were obtained. MiXCR, applied by TCRdb to the 5' RACE reads, yields one record per CDR3 protein. The sample lists 190,000 or so distinct CDR3 sequences; around a fifth were seen once. This sequence joins TRBV7-4 and TRBJ1-6, with D possibly matching TRBD1 (5 bases). This TCR derives from an adult woman who had mild COVID-19 (a few samples of this study predate the infection). Cell type and time point are not known. The material sequenced was PBMCs or a T cell subset sorted from them (not recorded which). This CDR3 reads CASSSRGRVKSPLHF. The CDR3, as DNA: TGTGCCAGCAGCTCCCGGGGGAGGGTTAAATCACCCCTCCACTTT.